The 11 T cell receptor beta chains below come from one sample, sequenced in a study of control samples from healthy donors and cancer patients. TCRdb's table, derived via immunoSEQ multiplex PCR, lists solely in-frame clones and lacks some. The sample records almost 95,000 clones, 75% to 95% being singletons. Sequencing was carried out using blood. The receptor source for this set is a woman aged 18-30 years in good health.

The V gene is TRBV4-1, the J gene TRBJ2-7; a weak D match, TRBD1 (5 bases). CDR3 size: 18 residues. Germline CDR1 MGHRA, CDR2 YSYEKL. V dropped 0 bases and J dropped 3 bases, with 21 bases sitting between them. The CDR3 DNA follows: TGCGCCAGCAGCCAAGATAGCTCCCCAGGGTCGAAGGGCTACGAGCAGTACTTC. Amino acid sequence: CASSQDSSPGSKGYEQYF.

The chain links TRBV29-1 to TRBJ1-1; unclear D gene. The CDR3 covers 12 residues. Looked up from germline, CDR1 is SQVTM and CDR2 is ANQGSEA. Between the trimmed V and J ends, which lost 7 bases and 1 base, there was a span of 10 bases. For the CDR3, the DNA is TGCAGCGCATCCGGTCGGAACACTGAAGCTTTCTTT. It is translated as CSASGRNTEAFF.

The genes are TRBV10-1 and TRBJ2-2; D not certain. Germline-derived CDR1 and CDR2 are WNHNN and SYGVQD (reference sequence). The CDR3 is 12 residues long. V dropped 1 base and J dropped 5 bases, with 2 bases sitting between them. The CDR3 region has the DNA TGCGCCAGCAGTGAGTTAACCGGGGAGCTGTTTTTT. Its translation: CASSELTGELFF.

This rearrangement joins TRBV5-1 to TRBJ2-5; 7 nucleotides align to TRBD2. From germline, CDR1 is SGHRS and CDR2 YFSETQ. V lost 1 base to trimming and J lost 5 bases; unmatched junction nucleotides: 11. The CDR3 sequence is 16 residues long. The CDR3: CASSLSGGGGSETQYF. The CDR3 region has the DNA TGCGCCAGCAGCTTGTCCGGCGGGGGAGGTAGTGAGACCCAGTACTTC.

The V call is TRBV18, the J call TRBJ2-3, with a possible D match to TRBD1 (7 bases). With 1 base removed from V and 2 bases from J, the gap between germline ends came to 22 bases. Looked up from germline, CDR1 is KGHSH and CDR2 is LQKENI. The CDR3 has 19 amino acids. This CDR3 is CASSPQGAETPRDTDTQYF. In nucleotides, the CDR3 is TGTGCCAGCTCACCACAGGGGGCCGAAACGCCGCGGGACACAGATACGCAGTATTTT.

The chain combines TRBV7-2 with TRBJ1-2; D ambiguous. The germline V gene has CDR1 SGHTA and CDR2 FQGNSA. V lost 8 bases and J 8 bases, leaving 9 bases between the germline ends. The length of the CDR3 is 10 residues. CDR3 region: CASPMGGYTF. CDR3 in DNA: TGTGCCAGCCCTATGGGAGGCTACACCTTC.

In regard to this clone: The sample contains more than one DNA sequence encoding this CDR3. The J gene is TRBJ2-7, the V gene TRBV6-6; 8 nucleotides agree with TRBD1. J gave up 0 bases and V 5 bases, and 6 bases lay outside the gene matches. Germline V lookup: CDR1 MNHNY, CDR2 SVGAGI (reference sequence). This CDR3 contains 15 residues. CDR3 sequence (DNA): TGTGCCAGCAGTGACCGGGACAGGAGCTCCTACGAGCAGTACTTC. This translates into CASSDRDRSSYEQYF.

The V gene is TRBV6-6, the J gene TRBJ2-2; no definite D call. This CDR3 comprises 13 residues. The V gene's germline CDR1 is MNHNY and CDR2 SVGAGI (reference sequence). V was clipped by 6 bases and J by 6 bases, with 11 bases between them. The CDR3 coding sequence is TGTGCCAGCAGGGCTAGAGTCTCCGGGGAGCTGTTTTTT. This sequence encodes CASRARVSGELFF.

J is TRBJ2-1 and V is TRBV9, with TRBD2 identical over 7 bases. This CDR3 spans 14 amino acids. CDR1 SGDLS and CDR2 YYNGEE come from the germline V gene. Trimming cost V 3 bases and J 6 bases; bases outside gene matches: 6. Here the CDR3 DNA reads TGTGCCAGCAGCGAGCGGGGAGTTGGCAATGAGCAGTTCTTC. Translated: CASSERGVGNEQFF.

J is TRBJ1-6 and V is TRBV3-1 (or the pseudogene TRBV3-2), with TRBD1 matching 10 bases. Germline lookup yields CDR1 LGHDT and CDR2 YNNKEL (reference sequence). With 0 bases clipped from V and 8 bases from J, the junction kept 10 bases outside the gene matches. This CDR3 is 18 amino acids long. The CDR3 here is CASSQDFVTGGSYSPLHF. CDR3 DNA sequence: TGTGCCAGCAGCCAAGATTTTGTGACAGGGGGCTCGTATTCACCCCTCCACTTT.

The chain joins TRBV24-1 to TRBJ2-7, with a weak D call TRBD2 (5 bases). Trimming left V 1 base short and J 4 bases short, with 16 bases between. The CDR3 has 16 amino acids. Germline values: CDR1 KGHDR, CDR2 SFDVKD. The CDR3 DNA is TGTGCCACCAGTGATTTCGGGCCTCGGGGTCGGTACGAGCAGTACTTC. As protein: CATSDFGPRGRYEQYF.